This TCR beta chain appears in the sequencing data of a study of blood T cell repertoires in COVID-19. As for the study in general: The analysed material was cDNA or gDNA that came from T cells, B-cell-depleted T cells, or PBMCs.

CDR3 size: 16 residues. CDR1 is LGHDT, CDR2 YNNKEL, per germline (reference sequence). V gave up 4 bases and J gave up 9 bases, with 19 bases separating them. Participants' own reports of clinical history determined their cohort assignment. Each recovered donor of Cohort 3 presented with two negative PCRs, clearance, or symptom resolution. Authors' processing steps: How many nucleated cells were present was estimated from reference gene primer amplification. The repertoire was sequenced with immunoSEQ multiplex PCR; TCRdb's copy has only in-frame clones and lacks some. V and J calls and clone size come straight from that table; D and trimming were deduced from the DNA. This sample has approximately 170,000 clones; around four fifths occur once, and the top ten carry about 8%.

This rearrangement joins TRBV3-1 (or the pseudogene TRBV3-2) to TRBJ1-6; weak D call: TRBD1 (5 bases). Specimen: PBMCs or T cells enriched from blood (not recorded which). The origin of this receptor is a woman between 50 and 59 years old who had recovered from COVID-19. The CDR3 sequence: CASSPYTGPGASPLHF. DNA of the CDR3: TGTGCCAGCAGCCCCTATACAGGTCCTGGCGCTTCACCCCTCCACTTT.